The present entry profiles one T cell receptor beta chain with its context. The target antigen is unknown. These data come from a study of cytomegalovirus exposure and HLA in healthy donors. Whole-study findings and limits: With further analysis later on, most CMV-associated TCR beta chains appeared HLA-restricted. Through in vitro validation, a few CMV-associated chains were shown to be specific for CMV antigens. More clonal expansion characterized HLA-associated TCR beta chains than equally common others in a later analysis.

The CDR3 loop spans 16 amino acids. With 3 bases removed from V and 1 base from J, the gap between germline ends came to 16 bases. Per the germline V gene, CDR1 is SGHKS and CDR2 is YYEKEE (reference sequence). The primer mix had 60 Vbeta and 13 Jbeta primers. Assay: immunoSEQ multiplex PCR; the TCRdb copy retains only in-frame clones and omits some. This table has 180,000 or so clones, about four fifths appearing once. This receptor was identified in a man aged 40-50 years in good health and CMV-seronegative. The J gene is TRBJ1-1, the V gene TRBV5-5, with D perhaps TRBD1 (6 bases). The sequenced sample consisted of PBMCs. The CDR3 spells CASSSTRDTRNTEAFF. The CDR3 DNA reads TGTGCCAGCAGCTCAACCCGGGACACCCGGAACACTGAAGCTTTCTTT.